The clone carrying this TCR beta chain has ten or more counts. MiXCR, run by TCRdb on the 5' RACE reads, gives a single entry per CDR3 protein. The repertoire has tens of thousands of distinct CDR3 sequences, roughly 15% of them found once; the top ten carry 1.4%. CDR3 length: 14 residues. The germline V gene encodes CDR1 DFQATT and CDR2 SNEGSKA (reference sequence). V shed 4 bases and J 2 bases; nucleotides not matched to a gene: 2. The sample comes from a study of early T cells in non-severe SARS-CoV-2 infection. The J gene is TRBJ2-5, the V gene TRBV20-1; 12 bases map to TRBD2. This sequence was found in an adult who was a healthcare worker with PCR-confirmed SARS-CoV-2 infection or an uninfected control (not recorded which). Sequenced material: whole blood. For the CDR3, the DNA is TGCAGTGCTAACCTAGCGGGGGGGCAAGAGACCCAGTACTTC. Protein: CSANLAGGQETQYF.